This T cell receptor beta chain was found in a study of PD-1 blockade in classical Hodgkin lymphoma. The ends were cut back, 5 bases at V and 0 bases at J, with 10 bases in the middle. The germline V gene has CDR1 SGHVS and CDR2 FQNEAQ. CDR3 length: 14 residues. Only in-frame clones appear in the TCRdb table, and some are missing; sequencing was by immunoSEQ multiplex PCR. This sample has approximately 60,000 clones, with approximately 89% found just once. In every patient, relapse followed autologous stem cell transplantation, while exposure to brentuximab vedotin differed. Material: peripheral blood mononuclear cells (PBMCs), obtained at baseline. The gene calls are TRBV7-8 and TRBJ1-1; no definite D call. This sequence was found in a human donor with classical Hodgkin lymphoma. The CDR3 reads CASSPKAMNTEAFF. The CDR3 DNA is TGTGCCAGCAGCCCCAAAGCTATGAACACTGAAGCTTTCTTT.